Below, 6 T cell receptor beta chains from the same sample are listed, as sequenced in a study of T-cell reconstitution after alpha-beta-depleted transplantation in children. A TCRbeta library incorporating unique molecular identifiers was prepared. Each CDR3 protein gets one entry after TCRdb re-called the PCR reads with MiXCR. Among roughly 200,000 distinct CDR3 sequences listed, about 14% were seen once. Source: PBMCs from the stem cell graft donor, taken from the stem cell graft. All receptors derive from a human donor who donated a stem cell graft to a child with acute lymphoblastic leukemia.

This chain joins TRBV7-9 and TRBJ1-1; D is possibly TRBD1 (5 bases). The CDR3 contains 14 residues. CDR1 SEHNR and CDR2 FQNEAQ come from the germline V gene (reference sequence). Trimming took 2 bases from V and 1 from J, leaving 8 bases between them. Here the CDR3 reads CASSLSQANTEAFF. The CDR3 DNA is TGTGCCAGCAGCTTATCACAGGCGAACACTGAAGCTTTCTTT.

This clonotype occurred many times. This chain uses TRBV20-1 with TRBJ2-1; 10 nucleotides line up with TRBD2. There are 13 residues in the CDR3. Germline V lookup: CDR1 DFQATT, CDR2 SNEGSKA (reference sequence). V lost 8 bases and J lost 7; bases outside the gene matches: 8. The CDR3 coding sequence is TGCAGTTCGAGCGGGAGGGCCGGGAATGAGCAGTTCTTC. Translation gives CSSSGRAGNEQFF.

In this sample, this clonotype turned up many times. The chain uses TRBV5-1 and TRBJ2-7, with 9 bases aligning to TRBD1. There are 14 residues in the CDR3. Germline V gene sequence: CDR1 SGHRS, CDR2 YFSETQ. The J segment lost 7 bases and the V segment lost 5 bases, leaving 10 bases of the junction unmatched. As DNA, the CDR3 is TGCGCCAGCAGGATGACAGGGGGTATGAGGGAGCAGTACTTC. This gives the protein CASRMTGGMREQYF. Drawing the rest from reference TRBV5-1 and TRBJ2-7, the complete variable domain is KAGVTQTPRYLIKTRGQQVTLSCSPISGHRSVSWYQQTPGQGLQFLFEYFSETQRNKGNFPGRFSGRQFSNSRSEMNVSTLELGDSALYLCASRMTGGMREQYFGPGTRLTVT.

This clonotype was counted many times. CDR3: CSAKEPGGGELFF. CDR3 nucleotide sequence: TGCAGTGCCAAGGAACCGGGCGGCGGGGAGCTGTTTTTT. The genes are TRBV20-1 and TRBJ2-2; D remains unclear. Germline values: CDR1 DFQATT, CDR2 SNEGSKA (reference sequence). The CDR3 loop spans 13 amino acids. V was shortened by 6 bases and J by 7 bases, with 15 bases between the two germline ends.

This clonotype was seen only a few times. V gene TRBV7-9 combines with J gene TRBJ1-4; 10 nucleotides align to TRBD1. CDR3 length: 15 residues. Germline CDR1 reads SEHNR; CDR2 reads FQNEAQ (reference sequence). V trimming: 5 bases; J trimming: 8 bases; junction bases outside the gene matches: 8. The CDR3 DNA sequence: TGTGCCAGCAGCGAAAGACAGGGGGCACACGAAAAACTGTTTTTT. It codes for CASSERQGAHEKLFF.

This clonotype was counted many times. The rearrangement uses TRBV12-3 or TRBV12-4 and TRBJ2-5, with D unresolved. Trimming removed 5 bases at V and 0 bases at J, with 7 bases between. The CDR3 has 13 amino acids. The CDR3 DNA reads TGTGCCAGCAGTCCCCCGTACCAAGAGACCCAGTACTTC. Its translation is CASSPPYQETQYF.